This T cell receptor (beta chain) originates from a study of OX40 agonist ivuxolimab in advanced cancers. V gave up 1 base and J gave up 4 bases, with 11 bases separating them. This CDR3 is 15 amino acids long. The V gene's germline CDR1 is MGHRA and CDR2 YSYEKL. Measured with immunoSEQ multiplex PCR; TCRdb has only the in-frame clones, and not every one. This table has tens of thousands of clones, roughly 84% appearing once. The rearrangement joins TRBV4-1 to TRBJ1-3, with TRBD1 as a possible D gene (6 bases). The clonotype comes from an adult with an advanced solid tumor such as melanoma, head and neck, liver or kidney cancer. The input for sequencing was CD4+ or CD8+ T cells sorted from blood, taken in a trial of the OX40 agonist ivuxolimab. DNA for the CDR3: TGCGCCAGCAGCCAAGCCCAGGGGCTGGGAAACACCATATATTTT. Translating it yields CASSQAQGLGNTIYF.